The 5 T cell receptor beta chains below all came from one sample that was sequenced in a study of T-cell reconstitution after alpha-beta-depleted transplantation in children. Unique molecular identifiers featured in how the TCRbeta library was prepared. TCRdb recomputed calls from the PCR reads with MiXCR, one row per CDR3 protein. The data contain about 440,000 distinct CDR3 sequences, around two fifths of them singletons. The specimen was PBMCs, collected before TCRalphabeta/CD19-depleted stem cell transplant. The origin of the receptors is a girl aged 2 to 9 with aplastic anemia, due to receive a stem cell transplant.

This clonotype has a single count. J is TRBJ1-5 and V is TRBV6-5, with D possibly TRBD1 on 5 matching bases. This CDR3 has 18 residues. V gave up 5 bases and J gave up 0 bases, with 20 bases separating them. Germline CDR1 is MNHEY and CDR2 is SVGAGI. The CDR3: CASSHGGLVIYSNQPQHF. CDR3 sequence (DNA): TGTGCCAGCAGTCACGGGGGGTTGGTTATCTATAGCAATCAGCCCCAGCATTTT.

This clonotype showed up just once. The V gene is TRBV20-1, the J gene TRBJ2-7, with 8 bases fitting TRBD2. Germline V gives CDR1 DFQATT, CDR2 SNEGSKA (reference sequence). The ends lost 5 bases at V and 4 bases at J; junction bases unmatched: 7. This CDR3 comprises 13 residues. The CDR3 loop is CSAPGLAQYEQYF. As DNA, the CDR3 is TGCAGTGCTCCTGGACTAGCCCAATACGAGCAGTACTTC.

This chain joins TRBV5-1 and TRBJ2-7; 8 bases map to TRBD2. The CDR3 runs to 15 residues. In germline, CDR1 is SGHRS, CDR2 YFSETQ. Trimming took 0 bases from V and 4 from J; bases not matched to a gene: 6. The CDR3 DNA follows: TGCGCCAGCAGCTTGGACGGGAGGGCCGGGTACGAGCAGTACTTC. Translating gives CASSLDGRAGYEQYF.

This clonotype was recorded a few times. CDR3 sequence reads: CASSYGGANQPQHF. In nucleotides, the CDR3 is TGTGCCAGCAGTTATGGGGGGGCGAATCAGCCCCAGCATTTT. The chain combines TRBV6-5 with TRBJ1-5; possible D gene TRBD1, 6 bases. The V gene lost 3 bases and the J gene lost 4 bases, with 10 bases spanning the gap. There are 14 residues in the CDR3. CDR1 and CDR2 (germline): MNHEY, SVGAGI.

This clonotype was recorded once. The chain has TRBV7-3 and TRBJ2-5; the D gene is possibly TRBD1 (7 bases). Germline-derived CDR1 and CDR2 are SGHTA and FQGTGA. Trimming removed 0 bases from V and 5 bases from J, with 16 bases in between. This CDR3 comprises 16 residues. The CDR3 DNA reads TGTGCCAGCAGCTTAACGCGGGGTGAGGGGGCGGAGACCCAGTACTTC. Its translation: CASSLTRGEGAETQYF.